These 27 T cell receptor beta chains share one sample of origin, sequenced in a study of T-cell reconstitution after alpha-beta-depleted transplantation in children. The TCRbeta library was prepared with unique molecular identifiers. One entry per CDR3 protein, called by TCRdb with MiXCR from the PCR reads. The table includes 7,000 or so distinct CDR3 sequences, around 11% detected once. Sequences were derived from PBMCs, mostly from graft donor cells, sampled 180 days after TCRalphabeta/CD19-depleted stem cell transplant. These receptors originate from a child less than two years old who had a stem cell transplant for acute myeloid leukemia, so the T cells may come from the graft donor.

Comments on this clonotype: The CDR3 ends on some other residue instead of the conserved phenylalanine or tryptophan, so this is likely a read error. The chain joins TRBV20-1 to TRBJ2-7, with D perhaps matching TRBD1 or TRBD2 (5 bases each). The CDR3 runs 14 residues. The germline CDR1 and CDR2 sequences are DFQATT and SNEGSKA (reference sequence). The germline V and J ends were trimmed by 6 bases and 9 bases, with 24 bases remaining between them. Here the CDR3 DNA reads TGCAGTGCGAAGATCGGGGCTACGGGCTGCGGGCAGTACTTA. Protein sequence: CSAKIGATGCGQYL.

This clonotype has at least ten counts. The chain combines TRBV19 with TRBJ1-5; unclear D gene. The CDR3 sequence is 13 residues long. Trimming took 8 bases from V and 3 from J, leaving 11 bases between them. Germline CDR1 reads LNHDA; CDR2 reads SQIVND (reference sequence). CDR3 DNA sequence: TGTGCCAGTTCGTGGACGGTCAATCAGCCCCAGCATTTT. It yields the protein CASSWTVNQPQHF.

This clonotype was recorded at least ten times. The rearrangement joins TRBV12-3 or TRBV12-4 to TRBJ2-7; possible D gene TRBD1, 5 bases. Trimming cost V 5 bases and J 3 bases, with 8 bases left between them. The length of the CDR3 is 12 residues. The CDR3 spells CASSPDSYEQYF. The CDR3 DNA reads TGTGCCAGCAGTCCAGACAGCTACGAGCAGTACTTC.

This clonotype qualifies as medium-sized. This sequence joins TRBV7-9 and TRBJ2-4; tentatively, D is TRBD2 (6 bases). Germline V gives CDR1 SEHNR, CDR2 FQNEAQ (reference sequence). The CDR3 length is 11 residues. With 5 bases removed from V and 8 bases from J, the gap between germline ends came to 7 bases. The CDR3 loop reads CASSPSDIQYF. The CDR3 DNA reads TGTGCCAGCAGCCCTAGCGACATTCAGTACTTC.

This clonotype has a count of ten or more. The chain carries TRBV12-3 or TRBV12-4 and TRBJ2-7; possibly TRBD2 for D (6 bases). With 1 base removed from V and 7 bases from J, the gap between germline ends came to 14 bases. The CDR3 has 14 amino acids. CDR3 DNA sequence: TGTGCCAGCAGTTTAGGAGTTAAGGAGGGGGAGCAGTACTTC. This sequence encodes CASSLGVKEGEQYF.

This clonotype was detected many times. The chain couples TRBV5-4 to TRBJ1-2; the match to TRBD1 covers 7 bases. The trim removed 0 bases at V and 5 bases at J, leaving 7 bases unmatched. The CDR3 runs to 15 residues. From germline, CDR1 is SGHNT and CDR2 YYREEE (reference sequence). CDR3 sequence: CASSLVRQGEYGYTF. For the CDR3, the DNA is TGTGCCAGCAGCTTGGTACGGCAGGGGGAGTATGGCTACACCTTC.

This clonotype was picked up many times. V gene TRBV7-2 combines with J gene TRBJ1-2; D remains unclear. The germline V and J ends were trimmed by 4 bases and 0 bases, with 18 bases remaining between them. This CDR3 spans 17 amino acids. Germline CDR1 is SGHTA and CDR2 is FQGNSA. The CDR3 is CASSSTLNSNSNYGYTF. The CDR3 nucleotides read TGTGCCAGCAGCTCCACTCTAAACAGTAATTCTAACTATGGCTACACCTTC.

This clonotype was found many times. This rearrangement joins TRBV29-1 to TRBJ1-1, with D unresolved. From germline, CDR1 is SQVTM and CDR2 ANQGSEA. Between the trimmed V and J ends, which lost 2 bases and 1 base, there was a span of 11 bases. The CDR3 runs to 14 residues. CDR3 residues: CSVESYRRNTEAFF. The CDR3 DNA sequence: TGCAGCGTTGAATCTTATAGGAGGAACACTGAAGCTTTCTTT. The full variable domain, completed using reference TRBV29-1 and TRBJ1-1, is SAVISQKPSRDICQRGTSLTIQCQVDSQVTMMFWYRQQPGQSLTLIATANQGSEATYESGFVIDKFPISRPNLTFSTLTVSNMSPEDSSIYLCSVESYRRNTEAFFGQGTRLTVV.

This clonotype was picked up many times. The chain is built from TRBV13 and TRBJ2-1; 9 bases fit TRBD2. Losses at the gene ends were 1 base for V and 2 bases for J; bases not matched to a gene: 0. Germline lookup yields CDR1 PRHDT and CDR2 FYEKMQ (reference sequence). The CDR3 extends over 15 amino acids. CDR3 residues: CASSLASGTYNEQFF. CDR3 DNA: TGTGCCAGCAGCTTAGCTAGCGGGACCTACAATGAGCAGTTCTTC.

This clonotype was counted ten times or more. This rearrangement joins TRBV12-3 or TRBV12-4 to TRBJ2-2; D is unresolved. The germline V and J ends were trimmed by 2 bases and 7 bases, with 8 bases remaining between them. This CDR3 region has 13 residues. CDR3 nucleotides: TGTGCCAGCAGTTTATTGACGGGCGGGGAGCTGTTTTTT. Its translation: CASSLLTGGELFF.

Within the sample, this clonotype is medium-sized. The chain is built from TRBV7-3 and TRBJ2-3; D not certain. V shed 1 base and J shed 0 bases, with 5 bases lying between them. CDR3 length: 14 amino acids. From germline, CDR1 is SGHTA and CDR2 FQGTGA. This CDR3 is CASSLMHSTDTQYF. The DNA for the CDR3 is TGTGCCAGCAGCTTAATGCATAGCACAGATACGCAGTATTTT.

This clonotype was detected many times. The V call is TRBV11-3, the J call TRBJ2-7; maybe TRBD1 (6 bases). The germline V and J ends were trimmed by 5 bases and 3 bases, with 14 bases remaining between them. The CDR3 extends over 14 amino acids. CDR1 and CDR2 from the germline V gene are SGHNT and YENEEA. The CDR3 loop reads CASSVRGEDYEQYF. CDR3 DNA: TGTGCCAGCAGCGTCAGGGGAGAAGACTACGAGCAGTACTTC.

There are many counts of this clonotype. This sequence joins TRBV28 and TRBJ2-1, with TRBD2 matching 8 bases. In germline, CDR1 is MDHEN, CDR2 SYDVKM. With 4 bases clipped from V and 6 bases from J, the junction kept 5 bases outside the gene matches. CDR3 length equals 14 residues. The CDR3 loop reads CASSSPTSANEQFF. DNA for the CDR3: TGTGCCAGCAGTTCACCGACTAGCGCCAATGAGCAGTTCTTC.

At least ten counts were recorded for this clonotype. The genes are TRBV7-2 and TRBJ2-7, with D possibly TRBD1 on 5 matching bases. Deletions cut 2 bases from V and 3 bases from J, with 11 bases between. Germline CDR1 is SGHTA and CDR2 is FQGNSA. The CDR3 runs to 14 residues. The CDR3 region is CASSLPRTGYEQYF. CDR3 DNA sequence: TGTGCCAGCAGCTTACCCCGTACAGGCTACGAGCAGTACTTC.

This clonotype has ten or more counts. The V call is TRBV10-3, the J call TRBJ2-2, with 7 bases fitting TRBD1. The germline V gene encodes CDR1 ENHRY and CDR2 SYGVKD. This CDR3 spans 16 amino acids. The trim removed 0 bases at V and 1 base at J, leaving 2 bases unmatched. CDR3 DNA sequence: TGTGCCATCAGTGAGTCCAGACAGGGGAACACCGGGGAGCTGTTTTTT. This codes for CAISESRQGNTGELFF.

Sample share makes this clonotype medium-sized. The rearrangement links TRBV7-2 to TRBJ2-4, with 7 positions matching TRBD1. The CDR3 length is 15 residues. Trimming took 5 bases from V and 4 from J; bases not matched to a gene: 8. The V gene's germline CDR1 is SGHTA and CDR2 FQGNSA. This chain's CDR3 is CASSPKGQTKNIQYF. The CDR3 nucleotides are TGTGCCAGCAGCCCGAAGGGACAGACAAAAAACATTCAGTACTTC. Based on the CDR3 plus reference TRBV7-2 and TRBJ2-4, the full variable domain is GAGVSQSPSNKVTEKGKDVELRCDPISGHTALYWYRQSLGQGLEFLIYFQGNSAPDKSGLPSDRFSAERTGGSVSTLTIQRTQQEDSAVYLCASSPKGQTKNIQYFGAGTRLSVL.

This clonotype was seen many times. The V and J genes are TRBV5-1 and TRBJ2-1; TRBD2 aligns across 12 bases. CDR3 length equals 15 residues. J lost 4 bases, V lost 4 bases, and 3 bases had no gene match. CDR1 is SGHRS, CDR2 YFSETQ, per germline. The CDR3 loop is CASSPGTSGYNEQFF. Written as DNA, the CDR3 is TGCGCCAGCAGCCCCGGGACTAGCGGGTACAATGAGCAGTTCTTC.

This clonotype is deemed medium-sized. The CDR3 coding sequence is TGTGCCAGCAGTTATTCTGGGGCCAACGTCCTGACTTTC. Translating gives CASSYSGANVLTF. The chain employs TRBV7-3 and TRBJ2-6; D gene unclear. Germline-derived CDR1 and CDR2 are SGHTA and FQGTGA. The CDR3 extends over 13 amino acids. The V gene lost 6 bases and the J gene lost 1 base, with 4 bases spanning the gap.

This clonotype has ten or more counts. The rearrangement joins TRBV5-1 to TRBJ2-5; TRBD1 aligns across 10 bases. J gave up 5 bases and V 0 bases, and 4 bases lay outside the gene matches. CDR3 size: 15 residues. Germline V gene data show CDR1 as SGHRS and CDR2 as YFSETQ. The CDR3 DNA is TGCGCCAGCAGCTTGGGACAGGGGGCTTTGGAGACCCAGTACTTC. This gives the protein CASSLGQGALETQYF.

This clonotype rates as medium-sized (0.01 to 0.1%). The rearrangement uses TRBV20-1 and TRBJ2-7, with a possible D match to TRBD1 (6 bases). Germline V gene data show CDR1 as DFQATT and CDR2 as SNEGSKA (reference sequence). The V gene lost 0 bases and the J gene lost 5 bases, with 14 bases spanning the gap. The CDR3 runs 14 residues. The CDR3 DNA reads TGCAGTGCTAGAGATAGTTCAGGGGTAAACGAGCAGTACTTC. Translation: CSARDSSGVNEQYF.

By share, this clonotype ranks as large. The J gene is TRBJ2-2, the V gene TRBV7-9; 7 bases agree with TRBD1. The ends lost 5 bases at V and 3 bases at J; junction bases unmatched: 12. The CDR3 contains 17 residues. Germline V gene sequence: CDR1 SEHNR, CDR2 FQNEAQ (reference sequence). Here the CDR3 DNA reads TGTGCCAGCAGCCGACGACAGGGCGGCGGCGACACCGGGGAGCTGTTTTTT. It codes for CASSRRQGGGDTGELFF.

The sample holds many counts of this clonotype. The chain joins TRBV20-1 to TRBJ1-1; 7 nucleotides line up with TRBD1. CDR1 is DFQATT and CDR2 is SNEGSKA in the germline V gene (reference sequence). The length of the CDR3 is 13 residues. The CDR3 loop reads CSRARQGDTEAFF. The DNA for the CDR3 is TGCAGCCGTGCGAGACAGGGAGACACTGAAGCTTTCTTT.

The count of this clonotype is one. The chain employs TRBV6-2 or TRBV6-3 and TRBJ2-1; D is ambiguous. Trimming pared 9 bases from V and 0 bases from J, leaving 3 bases between. CDR1 is MNHEY and CDR2 is SVGEGT in the germline V gene. The CDR3 covers 11 residues. This CDR3 reads CASRSYNEQFF. CDR3 coding DNA: TGTGCCAGTCGCTCCTACAATGAGCAGTTCTTC.

This clonotype was counted many times. This sequence joins TRBV19 and TRBJ1-1; D is perhaps TRBD1 (6 bases). This CDR3 comprises 14 residues. V lost 6 bases and J 1 base, leaving 12 bases between the germline ends. The germline V gene has CDR1 LNHDA and CDR2 SQIVND (reference sequence). Written as DNA, the CDR3 is TGTGCCAGTAGATCCGGGACAACGAACACTGAAGCTTTCTTT. Residues: CASRSGTTNTEAFF.

The table lists this clonotype with many counts. The rearrangement uses TRBV5-1 and TRBJ1-2; 7 bases line up with TRBD1. Trimming removed 0 bases from V and 4 bases from J; junction bases left unmatched: 0. CDR3 length: 13 amino acids. Germline-derived CDR1 and CDR2 are SGHRS and YFSETQ. The chain's CDR3 is CASSLGDSYGYTF. The CDR3, as DNA: TGCGCCAGCAGCTTGGGGGACAGCTATGGCTACACCTTC.

This clonotype was counted many times. The chain recombines TRBV6-5 with TRBJ1-2, with 8 nucleotides matching TRBD1. The germline CDR1 and CDR2 sequences are MNHEY and SVGAGI. The CDR3 has 13 amino acids. Trimming took 2 bases from V and 8 from J; bases not matched to a gene: 4. In nucleotides, the CDR3 is TGTGCCAGCAGTTACGGACAGGGTCGGGGCTACACCTTC. Encoded protein: CASSYGQGRGYTF.

In its sample, this clonotype ranks as hyperexpanded. The CDR3: CAISESSGGEETQYF. As DNA, the CDR3 is TGTGCCATCAGTGAGTCCTCGGGGGGTGAAGAGACCCAGTACTTC. The chain joins TRBV10-3 to TRBJ2-5; TRBD2 matches 7 bases. Germline V gives CDR1 ENHRY, CDR2 SYGVKD. CDR3 size: 15 residues. With 0 bases clipped from V and 3 bases from J, the junction kept 4 bases outside the gene matches.